This entry describes one T cell receptor (beta chain). This clonotype was observed many times. The target of this receptor is not known. Within one base of it there is no much larger clone, and no base qualities were kept. This was a case-control study nested in a cohort of healthcare workers in London, UK, who had nasopharyngeal swab PCR tests and blood samples taken every week. Healthcare workers were enrolled in the week of the UK lockdown, from 23 to 31 March 2020, and were followed every week for up to about 15 weeks. The source of the sample is a study of early T cells in non-severe SARS-CoV-2 infection (dated by TCRdb to the early 2020s). General notes on the study: Bulk RNA from unsorted whole blood was used for TCR sequencing, so alpha and beta chains could not be paired. Overall results and qualifications from the work: VDJdb matching was skewed toward anti-spike CD8 responses and likely underestimated virus-specific expansions by missing private and CD4 specificities.

Library generation was performed with 5' RACE. Sequencer: NextSeq 500. The TCR library protocol attached unique molecular identifiers to individual cDNA molecules to correct for sequencing error and PCR bias. TCR alpha and beta chains were both sequenced, and the abundances of alpha and beta sequences in each sample were closely correlated with each other. Per the authors' processing: Decombinator V4 was used to annotate the V gene, J gene and CDR3 of the TCR sequences. TCRs were defined as expanded if a significant change between any two time points was detected under a Poisson model with p below 0.0001. TCR abundances were normalised to the total number of TCRs sequenced in each sample and reported as counts per million. VDJdb, accessed 1 November 2021, was searched for CMV, EBV and SARS-CoV-2 annotated TCRs, with TCRs annotated for multiple antigens excluded. The raw public reads went through TCRdb reprocessing: fastp at Q25, MiXCR clone calling, in-frame beta chains kept. Each entry merges the rows of one CDR3 protein and shows their most common DNA and genes. The V and J calls here are based on TCRdb, not the publication. This sample gives about 64,000 distinct CDR3 sequences in total; around 4.7% of them show up just once. The ten largest clones represent just under 5% of the sample.

Sequencing was done on a sample of whole blood. This receptor was identified in an adult who was a healthcare worker with PCR-confirmed SARS-CoV-2 infection or an uninfected control (not recorded which).

The CDR3 protein: CASSLDRASMNTEAFF. Read as DNA, the sequence is TGCGCCAGCAGCTTGGACAGGGCATCCATGAACACTGAAGCTTTCTTT. The rearranged segments are TRBV5-1 and TRBJ1-1, and TRBD1 may be the D gene, going by 6 matching bases. Based on the germline V gene, the CDR1 and CDR2 sequences are SGHRS and YFSETQ. The trim is 0 bases for V and 0 bases for J, with a gap of 12 bases between the germline ends. Reading from cysteine to phenylalanine, the CDR3 counts 16 amino acids. Of all the DNA, just the CDR3 is kept, 48 bases in frame from base 1.